This record looks at one T cell receptor (beta chain) sequence and its context. Antigen: not known. The authors prepared UMI-labeled TRB cDNA libraries by 5' RACE. TCRdb re-called the 5' RACE reads; every CDR3 protein appears as one record, without DNA. This sample's table reports 6,500 to 7,000 distinct CDR3 sequences. These data are taken from a study of CXCR3-negative and CXCR3-positive naive CD8 T cells. Notes on the study in general: CXCR3-negative naive cells had less hydrophobic TRB CDR3s than did CXCR3-positive naive cells.

This CDR3 is built from 15 residues. Germline CDR1 LNHNV, CDR2 YYDKDF (reference sequence). Sequencing was carried out using naive CXCR3- CD8+ T cells from blood. Specified subset: CD45RO-CCR7+CD27+CD95- naive CD8+ T cells lacking CXCR3 (TNR3-). The sequence was collected from a human donor in good health. Some clones in this sample may be carry-over from other donors' samples. J is TRBJ1-6 and V is TRBV15; TCRdb's D gene call, TRBD1, goes unchecked for lack of DNA. This CDR3 reads CATNSGTDYNSPLHF. Based on the CDR3 plus reference TRBV15 and TRBJ1-6, the full variable domain is DAMVIQNPRYQVTQFGKPVTLSCSQTLNHNVMYWYQQKSSQAPKLLFHYYDKDFNNEADTPDNFQSRRPNTSFCFLDIRSPGLGDTAMYLCATNSGTDYNSPLHFGNGTRLTVT.